The entry below gives a single T cell receptor beta chain sequence along with its context. Its antigen is still unknown. This sample was taken from a study of fetal regulatory T cell absence and autoimmunity. Turning to the study itself: Without clinical diabetes, IPEX patients showed exocrine pancreas autoimmunity.

Whole-study findings and limits: Pancreas and cord blood did not differ much in TRB family usage. Compared with cord blood, pancreas showed oligoclonal TCR enrichment, some clones over 95-fold.

This was a survey-level run. TCRdb's copy holds only in-frame clones and misses some; the assay was immunoSEQ multiplex PCR. The sample lists about 43,000 clones, approximately 80% seen once, with about 0.37% in the top ten. The receptor was isolated from a newborn boy with IPEX syndrome. Sequencing was carried out using cord blood.

This chain's CDR3 is CASSEGQGGQPQHF. The CDR3 nucleotides read TGTGCCAGCAGTGAGGGACAGGGCGGTCAGCCCCAGCATTTT. The chain has TRBV6-5 and TRBJ1-5; 9 positions match TRBD1. The germline V gene has CDR1 MNHEY and CDR2 SVGAGI. With 5 bases clipped from V and 6 bases from J, the junction kept 5 bases outside the gene matches. The length of the CDR3 is 14 residues.